The 25 T cell receptor beta chains reported below all come from one sample, sequenced in a study of CD8 T cells in ankylosing spondylitis. Study results and caveats: Characteristic, it appeared, of ankylosing spondylitis blood was a TCR beta motif of seven or eight highly homologous variants.

For these TCRs, the target antigens are not known. TCRdb used MiXCR to reprocess the 5' RACE reads, holding one entry per CDR3 protein. The repertoire holds fewer than 550,000 distinct CDR3 sequences, roughly 5% seen once, with roughly 3.5% in the top ten. The sample comprised blood, either unsorted or a sorted T cell fraction (not recorded which). The receptors stem from a male donor with ankylosing spondylitis.

This clonotype has at least ten counts. This sequence joins TRBV7-3 and TRBJ2-3; D could derive from TRBD1 or TRBD2 (6 bases each). Germline V lookup: CDR1 SGHTA, CDR2 FQGTGA. Trimming removed 5 bases from V and 1 base from J, with 16 bases in between. The CDR3 is 16 amino acids. Written as DNA, the CDR3 is TGTGCCAGCAGCGCCCAAGGGGGGCTGGGCACAGATACGCAGTATTTT. Amino acids: CASSAQGGLGTDTQYF.

This clonotype came up many times. The chain joins TRBV28 to TRBJ2-5; 9 bases map to TRBD2. There are 16 residues in the CDR3. V was clipped by 5 bases and J by 4 bases; unmatched bases: 11. From germline, CDR1 is MDHEN and CDR2 SYDVKM. The chain's CDR3 is CASSPPGGGARETQYF. The CDR3 nucleotides are TGTGCCAGCAGTCCCCCAGGCGGGGGGGCTAGAGAGACCCAGTACTTC.

This clonotype was found many times. The chain carries TRBV11-1 and TRBJ1-2; no reliable D call. Germline V gene sequence: CDR1 SGHAT, CDR2 FQDESV (reference sequence). The CDR3 is made up of 11 amino acids. The V end lost 8 bases, the J end lost 6 bases, and 10 bases lay between the germline ends. The CDR3 DNA reads TGTGCCAGCGCGGGGTATGATGGCTACACCTTC. Protein sequence: CASAGYDGYTF.

This clonotype occurred many times. The chain carries TRBV20-1 and TRBJ2-1, with 10 bases aligning to TRBD1. The CDR3 sequence is 18 residues long. V was pared by 2 bases and J by 0 bases, with 10 bases of the junction left unmatched. Looked up from germline, CDR1 is DFQATT and CDR2 is SNEGSKA (reference sequence). As DNA, the CDR3 is TGCAGTGCTAGACAATGGGACAGGGGTTTTAGCTCCTACAATGAGCAGTTCTTC. As protein: CSARQWDRGFSSYNEQFF.

The sample holds one count of this clonotype. The gene calls are TRBV7-6 and TRBJ2-1; tentative D call: TRBD2 (6 bases). The germline V gene encodes CDR1 SGHVS and CDR2 FNYEAQ. CDR3 length: 15 amino acids. Trimming took off 8 bases at V and 6 bases at J, with 20 bases between the two ends. CDR3 nucleotides: TGTGCCAGCCATAATCCGGGGGTCTCGGGCAATGAGCAGTTCTTC. Translation: CASHNPGVSGNEQFF.

This clonotype has a count of ten or more. The CDR3 protein is CASRTIGGQLPFF. CDR3 nucleotides: TGTGCCAGCAGAACCATAGGGGGGCAGCTCCCTTTCTTT. The chain links TRBV6-1 to TRBJ1-1, with a possible D match to TRBD1 (6 bases). Germline CDR1 is MNHNS and CDR2 is SASEGT. Trimming removed 6 bases at V and 12 bases at J, with 20 bases between. The CDR3 consists of 13 residues.

The chain combines TRBV28 with TRBJ1-1; 8 bases line up with TRBD1. Per germline, CDR1 MDHEN and CDR2 SYDVKM. The length of the CDR3 is 15 residues. Unmatched junction bases numbered 8, after V lost 5 bases and J lost 3 bases. The DNA for the CDR3 is TGTGCCAGCAGTCCCCCCGACAGGGGCTACACTGAAGCTTTCTTT. Protein: CASSPPDRGYTEAFF.

This clonotype was observed at least ten times. V usage is TRBV20-1 and J usage is TRBJ1-1; D is unresolved. Germline CDR1 and CDR2: DFQATT and SNEGSKA (reference sequence). Trimming left V 6 bases short and J 5 bases short, with 19 bases between. The CDR3 is made up of 14 amino acids. CDR3 protein: CSAKPEAYYTEAFF. For the CDR3, the DNA is TGCAGTGCCAAGCCGGAAGCCTATTATACTGAAGCTTTCTTT.

Ten or more counts support this clonotype. The gene calls are TRBV5-1 and TRBJ2-7; 10 bases match TRBD1. The V gene end was trimmed by 4 bases and the J gene end by 1 base; junction bases not matched to a gene: 8. The CDR3 contains 16 residues. Germline CDR1 reads SGHRS; CDR2 reads YFSETQ. The CDR3 is CASSPRGDRGSYEQYF. The DNA for the CDR3 is TGCGCCAGCAGCCCACGAGGGGACAGGGGATCCTACGAGCAGTACTTC.

This clonotype has at least ten counts. The V and J genes are TRBV15 and TRBJ2-3; D is ambiguous. Deletions cut 0 bases from V and 2 bases from J, with 12 bases between. The V gene's germline CDR1 is LNHNV and CDR2 YYDKDF (reference sequence). The CDR3 is made up of 16 amino acids. The CDR3 nucleotides are TGTGCCACCAGCAGAGAGAGATGGGCCTTCACAGATACGCAGTATTTT. This sequence encodes CATSRERWAFTDTQYF.

The genes are TRBV19 and TRBJ2-1, with 7 bases matching TRBD2. The CDR3 runs 15 residues. J was trimmed by 3 bases and V by 6 bases; bases with no gene match: 8. CDR1 and CDR2 from the germline V gene are LNHDA and SQIVND (reference sequence). The CDR3 sequence is CASSLLARDYNEQFF. The CDR3 coding sequence is TGTGCCAGTAGCCTACTAGCGAGGGACTACAATGAGCAGTTCTTC.

The table lists this clonotype with many counts. The V gene is TRBV29-1, the J gene TRBJ1-1, with D unresolved. V was pared by 6 bases and J by 6 bases, with 14 bases between. Germline lookup yields CDR1 SQVTM and CDR2 ANQGSEA. This CDR3 spans 12 amino acids. Written as DNA, the CDR3 is TGCAGCGTCAGTTCCGGTTTGGCTGAAGCTTTCTTT. Translating it yields CSVSSGLAEAFF.

This clonotype was picked up many times. The rearrangement uses TRBV12-3 or TRBV12-4 and TRBJ2-7; D not resolved. V was pared by 3 bases and J by 6 bases, with 9 bases between. The CDR3 is 12 residues long. In DNA, the CDR3 is TGTGCCAGCAGTTTGGGCCTCCTCGAGCAGTACTTC. Amino acid sequence: CASSLGLLEQYF.

Many counts were recorded for this clonotype. The CDR3 DNA sequence: TGTGCCAGCAGTCTCCCCATTGATTTCTATGGCTACACCTTC. This sequence encodes CASSLPIDFYGYTF. This rearrangement joins TRBV12-3 or TRBV12-4 to TRBJ1-2; D unclear. With 5 bases removed from V and 4 bases from J, the gap between germline ends came to 14 bases. This CDR3 has 14 residues.

To note about this clonotype: This clone may be a read error of a much larger clone one base away. This chain joins TRBV6-2 or TRBV6-3 and TRBJ2-7; D is ambiguous. Germline values: CDR1 MNHEY, CDR2 SVGEGT. The CDR3 runs 11 residues. The CDR3 DNA follows: TGTGCCAGCATCAAGAATTACGACCAGTACTTC. Its protein product is CASIKNYDQYF.

The chain is built from TRBV12-3 or TRBV12-4 and TRBJ1-1; no clear D gene. The CDR3 is made up of 17 amino acids. V lost 7 bases, J lost 4 bases, and 25 bases lay in between. The CDR3 region is CASTPKSGRSWSTEAFF. The DNA for the CDR3 is TGTGCCAGCACCCCTAAAAGTGGGCGAAGCTGGTCCACTGAAGCTTTCTTT.

This clonotype was detected many times. The chain links TRBV7-2 to TRBJ2-7; 11 nucleotides match TRBD2. Trimming took 5 bases from V and 3 from J; bases not matched to a gene: 9. CDR1 SGHTA and CDR2 FQGNSA come from the germline V gene. The CDR3 extends over 16 amino acids. The CDR3 bases are TGTGCCAGCAGCCTCAGTAGCGGGGGGGCAAGCTACGAGCAGTACTTC. This codes for CASSLSSGGASYEQYF.

This clonotype was seen at least ten times. The rearrangement joins TRBV9 to TRBJ2-3; 7 positions match TRBD1. Trimming removed 0 bases from V and 2 bases from J; junction bases left unmatched: 6. This CDR3 contains 16 residues. Germline CDR1 and CDR2: SGDLS and YYNGEE. CDR3 DNA: TGTGCCAGCAGCGTAGGAGGGACAGCGAACACAGATACGCAGTATTTT. Translated, it gives CASSVGGTANTDTQYF.

The chain joins TRBV7-2 to TRBJ2-7; TRBD2 agrees at 7 bases. The J segment lost 2 bases and the V segment lost 5 bases, leaving 9 bases of the junction unmatched. The germline V gene encodes CDR1 SGHTA and CDR2 FQGNSA. The CDR3 has 15 residues. The CDR3 DNA sequence: TGTGCCAGCAGCCACCTAGCGGTTAAAGCCTACGAGCAGTACTTC. It translates to CASSHLAVKAYEQYF.

The sample holds a few counts of this clonotype. The chain combines TRBV15 with TRBJ2-2, with D possibly being TRBD1 (6 bases). Trimming left V 3 bases short and J 1 base short, with 12 bases between. The length of the CDR3 is 16 residues. The germline gives CDR1 LNHNV, CDR2 YYDKDF (reference sequence). CDR3 nucleotide sequence: TGTGCCACCAGCAGGACGGTACAGGGGAACACCGGGGAGCTGTTTTTT. Translated: CATSRTVQGNTGELFF.

This clonotype was detected ten times or more. The V gene is TRBV29-1, the J gene TRBJ2-1, with D possibly being TRBD2 (5 bases). The CDR3 has 21 residues. Looked up from germline, CDR1 is SQVTM and CDR2 is ANQGSEA. V was shortened by 3 bases and J by 4 bases, with 34 bases between the two germline ends. CDR3: CSVDSRGQVRDNRDLYNEQFF. DNA for the CDR3: TGCAGCGTTGATTCGAGAGGGCAGGTTCGTGATAATCGCGACCTTTACAATGAGCAGTTCTTC.

This clonotype has at least ten counts. One end of the junction varies from germline; a read error may be responsible. The chain combines TRBV7-7 with TRBJ2-2; D uncertain. This CDR3 has 13 residues. Germline V gene sequence: CDR1 SSHAT, CDR2 FNYEAQ (reference sequence). CDR3 in DNA: TGTGCTAGCAGCCCAACTATTGCCGGGGAGCTGTTTTTT. Its protein is CASSPTIAGELFF.

This clonotype was seen a few times. V gene TRBV5-1 combines with J gene TRBJ1-3; D gene ambiguous. The V end was cut by 0 bases, the J end by 0 bases, with 13 bases between. From germline, CDR1 is SGHRS and CDR2 YFSETQ. There are 17 residues in the CDR3. The CDR3 region is CASSLAGPTLSGNTIYF. The DNA for the CDR3 is TGCGCCAGCAGCTTGGCGGGTCCCACCCTCTCTGGAAACACCATATATTTT.

This clonotype was seen at least ten times. V usage is TRBV20-1 and J usage is TRBJ1-5, with TRBD1 matching over 8 bases. CDR1 is DFQATT, CDR2 SNEGSKA, per germline (reference sequence). The CDR3 contains 14 residues. With 3 bases clipped from V and 0 bases from J, the junction kept 1 base outside the gene matches. The CDR3 region has the DNA TGCAGTGCTAGGCAGGGGGCTAGCAATCAGCCCCAGCATTTT. Amino acids: CSARQGASNQPQHF.

The sample holds many counts of this clonotype. This sequence joins TRBV20-1 and TRBJ2-1; D gene uncertain. The CDR3 sequence is 15 residues long. Trimming pared 6 bases from V and 3 bases from J, leaving 18 bases between. Germline CDR1 reads DFQATT; CDR2 reads SNEGSKA (reference sequence). The CDR3 sequence is CSAGERALNYNEQFF. The CDR3 region has the DNA TGCAGTGCCGGTGAAAGGGCCCTGAACTACAATGAGCAGTTCTTC.